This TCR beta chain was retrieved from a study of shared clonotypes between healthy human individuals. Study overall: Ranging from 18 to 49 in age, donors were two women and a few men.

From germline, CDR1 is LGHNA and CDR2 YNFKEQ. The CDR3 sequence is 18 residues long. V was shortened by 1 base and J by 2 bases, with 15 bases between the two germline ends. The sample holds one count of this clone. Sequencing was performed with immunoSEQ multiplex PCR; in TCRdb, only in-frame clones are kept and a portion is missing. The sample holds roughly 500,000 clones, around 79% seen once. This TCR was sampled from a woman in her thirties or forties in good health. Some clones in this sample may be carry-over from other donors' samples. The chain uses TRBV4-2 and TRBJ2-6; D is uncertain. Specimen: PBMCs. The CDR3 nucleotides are TGTGCCAGCAGCCAAGGTTCCCCCGGTGGCCCTGGGGCCAACGTCCTGACTTTC. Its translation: CASSQGSPGGPGANVLTF.